This section outlines one TCR beta chain sequence together with its context. These data come from a study of CD8 T cells in Susac syndrome. Study overall: Sequenced Susac syndrome patients included more than five with active disease and under ten who were in remission.

Random hexamers served to reverse transcribe roughly 0.5 to 1 ug RNA. Amplification of TCR beta CDR3 spanned 54 Vbeta and 13 Jbeta via immunoSEQ multiplex PCR. A single record per CDR3 protein comes from TCRdb applying MiXCR to the immunoSEQ multiplex PCR reads. The sample includes under 200,000 distinct CDR3 sequences, about 91% of them seen just once. High-throughput TCR beta sequencing covered peripheral CD8+ and CD4+ T cells. Trimming removed 0 bases from V and 10 bases from J; junction bases left unmatched: 4. The CDR3 length is 13 residues. Germline V gives CDR1 SGHRS, CDR2 YFSETQ. The clonotype was recovered from a human donor with Susac syndrome. The V call is TRBV5-1, the J call TRBJ2-1; 7 nucleotides align to TRBD2. Sequenced sample: CD4+ T cells from PBMCs. The CDR3 sequence: CASSLGLAEEQFF. The CDR3 nucleotides read TGCGCCAGCAGCTTGGGTCTAGCGGAAGAGCAGTTCTTC.